This entry describes one TCR beta chain. This clonotype was observed a handful of times. The antigen it binds to is not known. One base away there is no much larger clone; base qualities are not given. The library was made by 5' RACE. Reads for this sample came from an Illumina HiSeq 2000. Template switching introduced a universal primer binding site; the final cDNA contained a unique molecular identifier, enabling accurate counting of TCR cDNA molecules. Specific primers in the conserved constant-segment region were used to synthesize first-strand cDNA for TCR alpha and beta chains. To control for contamination, every cDNA library carried two barcodes: a SMART-Mk sample barcode plus Illumina barcodes. Two successive PCR steps introduced TruSeq adapter sequences along with Illumina sample barcodes. The Illumina HiSeq platform was used with custom primers to sequence TCR alpha and beta cDNA libraries. The original pipeline was this. Raw reads were processed with MiGEC to extract unique molecular identifiers, and MiXCR was used to determine CDR3 positions. Recombination models were inferred per individual with the repgenHMM and IGoR tools using an EM algorithm. The analysis of shared clonotypes was done with the tcR package in R, with sharing normalized by the product of cloneset sizes. To study raw recombination free of thymic and clonal selection effects, out-of-frame nonproductive sequences were analyzed. In-frame beta chains were kept once TCRdb had trimmed the public reads at Q25 with fastp and called clones with MiXCR. When rows share a CDR3 protein, they turn into one entry using the most common DNA and genes. The V and J calls shown here were made by TCRdb, not taken from the authors' results. The sample table shows around 1.7 million distinct CDR3 sequences, and under 35% are seen once. Jointly, the top ten make up about 0.27% of the sample.

This entry belongs to a study of identical twins (dated by TCRdb to 2016 to 2017). About the investigation overall: To test whether fetal clonotypes persist, the study used deep sequencing on TCR alpha and beta repertoires from monozygotic twins, unrelated adults of various ages, and cord blood. Replicate twin experiments were performed at different times using different library preparation protocols to rule out contamination. Broad study findings and their caveats: Out-of-frame TCR alpha sharing in monozygotic twins was systematically underestimated by recombination models, whereas sharing between unrelated individuals was in agreement with the recombination models. Compared with coincidental sharing between unrelated individuals, out-of-frame TCR alpha sequences shared between twins showed an excess of sequences with low generation probability. Because the same donors could not be followed over many years, conclusions were based on cross-sectional statistical analysis. Invariant T cells such as MAIT and iNKT could partly confound zero-insertion analyses, although diverse VJ usage argued against such confounding for most clonotypes. Abundant cord blood beta clonotypes had fewer insertions, young adult naive repertoires showed a similar but weaker trend, and memory repertoires showed no such trend. In beta out-of-frame sequences, excess twin sharing was weaker, because having fewer shared sequences lowered the signal-to-noise ratio.

Every donor in the study was a healthy Caucasian. The CDR3, from cysteine to phenylalanine, totals 15 residues. The retained sequence is limited to the CDR3, 45 bases, with the frame set at the first base. V gives up 2 bases and J gives up 4 bases, and the segment between their germline ends measures 14 bases. The germline V gene specifies MNHEY as CDR1 and SVGAGI as CDR2. This sequence uses TRBV6-5 and TRBJ2-5, with the D gene uncertain. This clonotype originated in a newborn girl in good health. The sequencing input was cord blood. The sequenced DNA is TGTGCCAGCAGTTACGGGGTCACCCCTCGAGAGACCCAGTACTTC. The encoded protein is CASSYGVTPRETQYF.